This TCR beta chain was retrieved from a study of Ad26.COV2.S vaccination and SARS-CoV-2 variants. Study in general: Dosing was one shot or two shots 56 days apart.

Sequencing used immunoSEQ multiplex PCR; TCRdb keeps in-frame clones, though not all of them. The repertoire includes about 370,000 clones, 75% to 90% of them detected once, and about 3.6% sits in the top ten. Treatment defined: some 19 received Ad26.COV2.S at low or high dose, single or two shots; about five received placebo; per-sample allocation not given. Samples came from day 63 after the first vaccine or placebo injection. The V gene lost 10 bases and the J gene lost 0 bases, with 7 bases spanning the gap. The germline V gene encodes CDR1 SEHNR and CDR2 FQNEAQ (reference sequence). This CDR3 contains 12 residues. Study outcomes and limitations: The authors reported substantial breadth in spike-specific CD8+ and CD4+ T cell responses after vaccination. Placebo recipients showed lower spike-specific TCR breadth than vaccinees. Measurements of TCR breadth and depth may have given underestimates of the total T cell responses.

With respect to this clone: Antigen unknown.

Sample: peripheral blood, taken in a trial of Ad26.COV2.S vaccine versus placebo. This receptor was taken from a person between 18 and 59 years old who received the Ad26.COV2.S COVID-19 vaccine or a placebo. The chain uses TRBV7-9 and TRBJ2-1; the D is unclear. CDR3 in amino acids: CATGRSYNEQFF. CDR3 coding DNA: TGTGCCACGGGTCGCTCCTACAATGAGCAGTTCTTC.